This T cell receptor beta chain was sequenced in a study of blood T cell repertoires in COVID-19. Here immunoSEQ multiplex PCR was the method, and the copy in TCRdb shows in-frame clones only, minus some. The data hold some 160,000 clones, with roughly 78% observed a single time. Looked up from germline, CDR1 is SEHNR and CDR2 is FQNEAQ (reference sequence). CDR3 length: 15 residues. The germline V and J ends were trimmed by 5 bases and 5 bases, with 18 bases remaining between them. Specimen: peripheral blood. This receptor was taken from a man aged 70-80 years with active or convalescent COVID-19. V gene TRBV7-9 combines with J gene TRBJ2-5; D possibly corresponds to TRBD2 (6 bases). The CDR3 sequence is CASSATGLAGETQYF. The CDR3 DNA is TGTGCCAGCAGCGCTACCGGACTGGCGGGGGAGACCCAGTACTTC.